This entry lists 20 T cell receptor beta chains sequenced from one sample in a study of response to subunit inactivated influenza vaccine. TCRdb re-called the RT-PCR reads with MiXCR, one entry per CDR3 protein. The sample includes 500,000 to 700,000 distinct CDR3 sequences, under 25% of them seen just once. The same specimen was also included in a second study, on T cells expressing NK-cell markers. That study reports: Libraries used 5'RACE template switching adding universal primer site and UMIs.

Source: CD4+ T cells sorted from PBMCs, taken 12 days after vaccination. The receptor set was obtained from a man aged 45-60 years who received an inactivated influenza vaccine.

Concerning this clonotype: Just one base apart from a much larger clone, this may be a read error. The chain joins TRBV12-3 or TRBV12-4 to TRBJ1-2; tentative D call: TRBD1 (5 bases). This CDR3 is 14 amino acids long. The CDR3 region has the DNA TGTGCCAGCAGTTTCCAGGGTATCGGCTTTGGCTACTCCTTC. It codes for CASSFQGIGFGYSF.

The rearrangement links TRBV4-1 to TRBJ1-4, with TRBD1 as a possible D gene (6 bases). In germline, CDR1 is MGHRA, CDR2 YSYEKL. This CDR3 spans 15 amino acids. V was trimmed by 0 bases and J by 14 bases, leaving 19 bases between them. CDR3 sequence reads: CASSQDFPLQGRLFF. The CDR3 nucleotides are TGCGCCAGCAGCCAAGATTTTCCCTTACAGGGTCGTCTGTTTTTT.

The chain joins TRBV7-2 to TRBJ1-1; no definite D call. Germline CDR1 and CDR2: SGHTA and FQGNSA. Trimming stripped 0 bases from V and 7 bases from J, with 9 bases between. The CDR3 contains 13 residues. CDR3 loop: CASSLAWGDEAFF. Written as DNA, the CDR3 is TGTGCCAGCAGCTTAGCGTGGGGAGATGAAGCTTTCTTT.

The CDR3 loop is CASSLSRTGGKPNTGELFF. In DNA, the CDR3 is TGCGCCAGCAGCTTGAGTCGGACAGGGGGCAAACCGAACACCGGGGAGCTGTTTTTT. The rearrangement links TRBV5-1 to TRBJ2-2, with 11 bases that match TRBD1. CDR1 is SGHRS and CDR2 is YFSETQ in the germline V gene. V lost 1 base to trimming and J lost 0 bases; unmatched junction nucleotides: 8. CDR3 length equals 19 residues.

This chain uses TRBV6-2 or TRBV6-3 with TRBJ2-7; no clear D. CDR1 and CDR2 from the germline V gene are MNHEY and SVGEGT. This CDR3 is built from 14 residues. Trimming removed 0 bases from V and 7 bases from J, with 13 bases in between. Here the CDR3 reads CASSYSVLTREQYF. The CDR3 DNA reads as TGTGCCAGCAGTTACTCCGTCCTTACCCGGGAGCAGTACTTC.

This clonotype was detected many times. The CDR3 nucleotides read TGCAGTGCTGCCGATCCTCGCGGGGGAAACACAGATACGCAGTATTTT. Protein product: CSAADPRGGNTDTQYF. This chain links TRBV20-1 with TRBJ2-3; 7 bases align to TRBD2. Trimming cost V 5 bases and J 2 bases; bases outside gene matches: 13. Per germline, CDR1 DFQATT and CDR2 SNEGSKA (reference sequence). The CDR3 loop spans 16 amino acids.

The V call is TRBV30, the J call TRBJ1-1; 9 positions match TRBD1. Germline V CDR1 and CDR2: GTSNPN, SVGIG (reference sequence). With 0 bases clipped from V and 10 bases from J, the junction kept 6 bases outside the gene matches. The CDR3 totals 13 residues. This chain's CDR3 is CAWSVAQGARAFF. In nucleotides, the CDR3 is TGTGCCTGGAGTGTTGCACAGGGGGCGAGAGCTTTCTTT.

Only a few counts were recorded for this clonotype. The chain carries TRBV10-3 and TRBJ2-7; D gene unclear. In germline, CDR1 is ENHRY, CDR2 SYGVKD. CDR3 size: 11 residues. V shed 8 bases and J shed 3 bases, with 8 bases lying between them. CDR3 residues: CAIANSYEQYF. In DNA, the CDR3 is TGTGCCATCGCCAATAGCTACGAGCAGTACTTC.

The chain combines TRBV7-9 with TRBJ2-7, with D perhaps matching TRBD1 (6 bases). Per germline, CDR1 SEHNR and CDR2 FQNEAQ (reference sequence). The CDR3 has 14 residues. Trimming took 5 bases from V and 1 from J, leaving 12 bases between them. The CDR3 region is CASSTTGDSYEQYF. Here the CDR3 DNA reads TGTGCCAGCAGCACGACAGGAGATTCCTACGAGCAGTACTTC. The variable domain in full, with the rest retrieved from reference TRBV7-9 and TRBJ2-7, is DTGVSQNPRHKITKRGQNVTFRCDPISEHNRLYWYRQTLGQGPEFLTYFQNEAQLEKSRLLSDRFSAERPKGSFSTLEIQRTEQGDSAMYLCASSTTGDSYEQYFGPGTRLTVT.

This clonotype occurred a few times. The CDR3 DNA sequence: TGCAGTGCTAGAGGGATGGGACTAGCGGGAGAGGGTGAGACCCAGTACTTC. Its translation is CSARGMGLAGEGETQYF. The rearrangement uses TRBV20-1 and TRBJ2-5; 14 bases line up with TRBD2. Germline V gene sequence: CDR1 DFQATT, CDR2 SNEGSKA (reference sequence). The CDR3 spans 17 residues. V shed 1 base and J 5 bases; nucleotides not matched to a gene: 9.

The chain links TRBV20-1 to TRBJ1-4; 7 nucleotides agree with TRBD1. V lost 7 bases, J lost 4 bases, and 6 bases stayed unmatched. The V gene's germline CDR1 is DFQATT and CDR2 SNEGSKA (reference sequence). CDR3 length: 13 residues. The CDR3 region has the DNA TGCAGTGTTCAGACAGGGTTTAATGAAAAACTGTTTTTT. As protein: CSVQTGFNEKLFF.

This clonotype was seen ten or more times. This chain uses TRBV29-1 with TRBJ1-2; D may be TRBD1 (6 bases). Trimming took 0 bases from V and 0 from J, leaving 11 bases between them. Germline V CDR1 and CDR2: SQVTM, ANQGSEA. The CDR3 is made up of 15 amino acids. Here the CDR3 reads CSVEDRQGTNYGYTF. CDR3 DNA sequence: TGCAGCGTTGAAGATCGGCAGGGGACTAACTATGGCTACACCTTC.

This clonotype has a handful of counts. This chain joins TRBV6-5 and TRBJ2-1; 10 nucleotides agree with TRBD1. J lost 1 base, V lost 4 bases, and 1 base had no gene match. Germline-derived CDR1 and CDR2 are MNHEY and SVGAGI. This CDR3 has 15 residues. CDR3 bases: TGTGCCAGCAGTTCGGGACAGGGGTCCTACAATGAGCAGTTCTTC. It codes for CASSSGQGSYNEQFF.

The V gene is TRBV20-1, the J gene TRBJ2-7, with a weak D call TRBD2 (6 bases). Germline lookup yields CDR1 DFQATT and CDR2 SNEGSKA (reference sequence). This CDR3 contains 14 residues. V was shortened by 5 bases and J by 6 bases, with 20 bases between the two germline ends. CDR3 DNA sequence: TGCAGTGCTGATTCTGGGCGGGATTCGGGCGAGCAGTACTTC. It encodes CSADSGRDSGEQYF.

The gene calls are TRBV2 and TRBJ2-1; 7 bases are shared with TRBD1. The CDR3 spans 11 residues. V lost 5 bases to trimming and J lost 9 bases; unmatched junction nucleotides: 1. Germline V gene sequence: CDR1 SNHLY, CDR2 FYNNEI. CDR3 DNA sequence: TGTGCCAGCAGTCCAGGGGGTGAGCAGTTCTTC. It is translated as CASSPGGEQFF.

The chain joins TRBV3-1 to TRBJ2-7, with 10 positions matching TRBD2. CDR1 is LGHDT and CDR2 is YNNKEL in the germline V gene (reference sequence). J lost 4 bases, V lost 3 bases, and 3 bases had no gene match. The CDR3 extends over 14 amino acids. CDR3 sequence (DNA): TGTGCCAGCAGCCACAGTAGCGGGAGGTACGAGCAGTACTTC. As protein: CASSHSSGRYEQYF.

This clonotype was counted once. This chain connects TRBV6-5 to TRBJ2-5, with D perhaps TRBD1 (6 bases). The germline gives CDR1 MNHEY, CDR2 SVGAGI. The CDR3 covers 14 residues. The germline V and J ends were trimmed by 5 bases and 7 bases, with 17 bases remaining between them. For the CDR3, the DNA is TGTGCCAGCAGTAACGGACAGAGAAGGGGGACCCAGTACTTC. It is translated as CASSNGQRRGTQYF.

This clonotype was counted a few times. This chain uses TRBV24-1 with TRBJ2-5; 10 bases are shared with TRBD2. V lost 5 bases to trimming and J lost 4 bases; unmatched junction nucleotides: 6. The CDR3 totals 15 residues. Germline CDR1 reads KGHDR; CDR2 reads SFDVKD. CDR3 nucleotide sequence: TGTGCCACCAGTGGGGCTAGCGGGAGACGAGAGACCCAGTACTTC. It translates to CATSGASGRRETQYF.

There are a few counts of this clonotype. J is TRBJ2-7 and V is TRBV7-6; TRBD2 aligns across 8 bases. V shed 1 base and J 4 bases; nucleotides not matched to a gene: 9. The CDR3 runs to 16 residues. Germline V gene sequence: CDR1 SGHVS, CDR2 FNYEAQ. CDR3 region: CASSLGSSGKGYEQYF. CDR3 bases: TGTGCCAGCAGCTTAGGTAGTAGCGGGAAGGGTTACGAGCAGTACTTC.

This clonotype was recorded a few times. This chain joins TRBV24-1 and TRBJ2-2; the D is unclear. From germline, CDR1 is KGHDR and CDR2 SFDVKD. Trimming removed 4 bases at V and 1 base at J, with 15 bases between. The CDR3 runs to 17 residues. The CDR3 DNA reads as TGTGCCACCAGTGACCCACCCGGTGGTTGGAACACCGGGGAGCTGTTTTTT. It encodes CATSDPPGGWNTGELFF.